Reported below is one T cell receptor (beta chain). Its antigen is still unknown. This entry is derived from a study of CD8 T cells in Susac syndrome. Germline V CDR1 and CDR2: SGHTS, YDEGEE. Trimming pared 4 bases from V and 2 bases from J, leaving 22 bases between. The CDR3 sequence is 17 residues long. Random hexamers primed reverse transcription of roughly 0.45 to 1 ug RNA. The CDR3 of TCR beta was amplified by immunoSEQ multiplex PCR across 54 Vbeta and 13 Jbeta. TCRdb fed the immunoSEQ multiplex PCR reads into MiXCR, producing one record per CDR3 protein. The table records roughly 200,000 distinct CDR3 sequences, approximately 94% of them present only once. Study-wide results and limits: By the study's own acknowledgment, its TCR sequencing and HLA analysis included relatively few individuals.

The sequenced material came from CD4+ T cells from PBMCs. The source of this sequence is a human donor with multiple sclerosis. The chain links TRBV5-8 to TRBJ2-7; D may be TRBD1 (5 bases). The CDR3 DNA follows: TGTGCCAGCAGCCTCCCCGACAGACGAACTCCGCCCTACGAGCAGTACTTC. Protein product: CASSLPDRRTPPYEQYF.